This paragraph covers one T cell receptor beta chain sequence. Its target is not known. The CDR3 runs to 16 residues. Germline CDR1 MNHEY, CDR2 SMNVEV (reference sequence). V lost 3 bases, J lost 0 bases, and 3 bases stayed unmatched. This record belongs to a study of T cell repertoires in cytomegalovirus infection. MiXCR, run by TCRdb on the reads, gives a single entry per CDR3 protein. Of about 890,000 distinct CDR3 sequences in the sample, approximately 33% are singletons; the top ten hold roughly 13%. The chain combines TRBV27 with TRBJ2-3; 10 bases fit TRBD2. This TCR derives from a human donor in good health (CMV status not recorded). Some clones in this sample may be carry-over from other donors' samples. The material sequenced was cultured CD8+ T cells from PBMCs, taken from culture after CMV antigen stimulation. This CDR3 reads CASSFGTSASTDTQYF. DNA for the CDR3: TGTGCCAGCAGTTTCGGGACTAGCGCTAGCACAGATACGCAGTATTTT.